The source of this T cell receptor beta chain is a study of blood T cells in healthy people across ages. A note on this clonotype: The junction departs from the called germline gene at one end, perhaps through a read error.

A second roughly 6 to 11 cycle PCR used barcoded and J-beta primers. Each CDR3 protein is one row after TCRdb ran MiXCR on the 5' RACE reads. The data hold some 1.8 million distinct CDR3 sequences, with roughly 43% observed a single time. This CDR3 is built from 14 residues. Germline loops: CDR1 MNHEY, CDR2 SVGEGT. This clonotype originated in a human donor in good health. Sample: blood. V gene TRBV6-2 or TRBV6-3 combines with J gene TRBJ2-7, with D possibly matching TRBD1 (6 bases). Written as DNA, the CDR3 is TGTGCCAGCAGTTGGACAGCAAAATCCTACGGGCAGTACTTC. It translates to CASSWTAKSYGQYF.